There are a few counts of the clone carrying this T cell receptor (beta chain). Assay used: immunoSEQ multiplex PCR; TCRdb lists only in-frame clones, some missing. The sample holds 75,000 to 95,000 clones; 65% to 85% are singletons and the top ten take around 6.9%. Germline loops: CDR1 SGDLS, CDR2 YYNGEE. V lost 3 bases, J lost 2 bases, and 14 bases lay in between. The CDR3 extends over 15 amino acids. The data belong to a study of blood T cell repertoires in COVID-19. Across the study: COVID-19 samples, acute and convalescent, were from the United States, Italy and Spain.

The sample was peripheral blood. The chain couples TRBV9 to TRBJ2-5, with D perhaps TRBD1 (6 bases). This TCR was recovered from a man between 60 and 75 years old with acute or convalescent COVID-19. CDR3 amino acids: CASSAQGGLQETQYF. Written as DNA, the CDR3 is TGTGCCAGCAGCGCCCAAGGGGGTTTGCAAGAGACCCAGTACTTC.